What follows are 30 T cell receptor beta chains derived from one specimen sequenced in a study of blood T cell repertoires in COVID-19. Some clones are missing from TCRdb's copy, which holds only in-frame ones; the method was immunoSEQ multiplex PCR. The data contain roughly 130,000 clones, 70% to 90% of them singletons. Material for sequencing was peripheral blood. Every receptor here comes from a man between 35 and 55 years old with acute or convalescent COVID-19.

The chain joins TRBV7-9 to TRBJ1-2; 8 nucleotides align to TRBD1. Germline V CDR1 and CDR2: SEHNR, FQNEAQ (reference sequence). V was clipped by 5 bases and J by 3 bases; unmatched bases: 5. The CDR3 is 14 amino acids. CDR3 nucleotide sequence: TGTGCCAGCAGCGTGACAGGGGAGGACTATGGCTACACCTTC. It specifies CASSVTGEDYGYTF.

This clone came up a few times. This rearrangement joins TRBV2 to TRBJ1-4, with D possibly TRBD1 on 5 matching bases. Trimming left V 6 bases short and J 0 bases short, with 11 bases between. This CDR3 has 15 amino acids. Per germline, CDR1 SNHLY and CDR2 FYNNEI. The CDR3 DNA follows: TGTGCCAGCAGGAAAGACAGCGCAACTAATGAAAAACTGTTTTTT. It yields the protein CASRKDSATNEKLFF.

The chain is built from TRBV25-1 and TRBJ1-1, with TRBD1 matching 7 bases. Germline V gives CDR1 MGHDK, CDR2 SYGVNS. CDR3 length equals 15 residues. V shed 2 bases and J 2 bases; nucleotides not matched to a gene: 5. CDR3 amino acids: CASSEAGTANTEAFF. For the CDR3, the DNA is TGTGCCAGCAGTGAAGCCGGGACAGCAAACACTGAAGCTTTCTTT. The full variable domain, rest sourced from reference TRBV25-1 and TRBJ1-1, is EADIYQTPRYLVIGTGKKITLECSQTMGHDKMYWYQQDPGMELHLIHYSYGVNSTEKGDLSSESTVSRIRTEHFPLTLESARPSHTSQYLCASSEAGTANTEAFFGQGTRLTVV.

The J gene is TRBJ2-1, the V gene TRBV10-2; 9 bases fit TRBD1. The CDR3 contains 14 residues. V was clipped by 7 bases and J by 7 bases; unmatched bases: 8. The V gene's germline CDR1 is WSHSY and CDR2 SAAADI. This CDR3 reads CASTGTGSRNEQFF. CDR3 DNA: TGCGCCAGCACCGGGACAGGGAGTAGGAATGAGCAGTTCTTC.

V and J are TRBV18 and TRBJ1-6; D is ambiguous. CDR3 size: 16 residues. Deletions cut 2 bases from V and 9 bases from J, with 17 bases between. Per germline, CDR1 KGHSH and CDR2 LQKENI. The CDR3 bases are TGTGCCAGCTCACCAGGCGACTCCGAAAGAGGTTCACCCCTCCACTTT. Amino acids: CASSPGDSERGSPLHF. Supplemented by reference TRBV18 and TRBJ1-6, the full variable domain reads NAGVMQNPRHLVRRRGQEARLRCSPMKGHSHVYWYRQLPEEGLKFMVYLQKENIIDESGMPKERFSAEFPKEGPSILRIQQVVRGDSAAYFCASSPGDSERGSPLHFGNGTRLTVT.

This clone was seen just once. The gene calls are TRBV19 and TRBJ1-1; D uncertain. The CDR3 sequence is 15 residues long. Trimming pared 10 bases from V and 0 bases from J, leaving 18 bases between. Germline CDR1 LNHDA, CDR2 SQIVND (reference sequence). CDR3 in amino acids: CAKLRPDILNTEAFF. The CDR3 nucleotides are TGTGCCAAGCTTAGGCCAGACATTCTGAACACTGAAGCTTTCTTT.

The rearrangement joins TRBV11-2 to TRBJ1-5; D gene unclear. The CDR3 runs to 16 residues. V was trimmed by 3 bases and J by 0 bases, leaving 12 bases between them. Germline-derived CDR1 and CDR2 are SGHAT and FQNNGV. CDR3 nucleotide sequence: TGTGCCAGCAGCTTGGGCAGTCAATATAGCAATCAGCCCCAGCATTTT. This codes for CASSLGSQYSNQPQHF. The full variable domain, with the rest looked up from reference TRBV11-2 and TRBJ1-5, is EAGVAQSPRYKIIEKRQSVAFWCNPISGHATLYWYQQILGQGPKLLIQFQNNGVVDDSQLPKDRFSAERLKGVDSTLKIQPAKLEDSAVYLCASSLGSQYSNQPQHFGDGTRLSIL.

The sample holds a few counts of this clone. This chain connects TRBV12-5 to TRBJ2-7, with D possibly being TRBD1 (5 bases). There are 13 residues in the CDR3. Germline V gene lookup returns CDR1 LGHNT and CDR2 FRNRAP. Deletions cut 0 bases from V and 6 bases from J, with 9 bases between. The CDR3 reads CASGLVQAAEQYF. The CDR3 DNA reads TGTGCTAGTGGTTTGGTACAGGCCGCCGAGCAGTACTTC.

The rearrangement uses TRBV4-1 and TRBJ2-1; D possibly corresponds to TRBD2 (6 bases). This CDR3 has 15 residues. Germline V gene lookup returns CDR1 MGHRA and CDR2 YSYEKL. Between the trimmed V and J ends, which lost 1 base and 3 bases, there was a span of 10 bases. The DNA of the CDR3 is TGCGCCAGCAGCCAAGTCGAGCGGGTCTACAATGAGCAGTTCTTC. Amino acid sequence: CASSQVERVYNEQFF.

The CDR3 loop is CASSTGWNQPQHF. The DNA for the CDR3 is TGTGCCAGCAGTACAGGGTGGAATCAGCCCCAGCATTTT. The V and J genes are TRBV6-2 or TRBV6-3 and TRBJ1-5; possible D gene TRBD1, 6 bases. The CDR3 is 13 residues long. The germline V gene has CDR1 MNHEY and CDR2 SVGEGT. Between the trimmed V and J ends, which lost 5 bases and 4 bases, there was a span of 9 bases.

The chain uses TRBV7-9 and TRBJ1-5; 7 positions agree with TRBD1. The germline gives CDR1 SEHNR, CDR2 FQNEAQ (reference sequence). Unmatched junction bases numbered 11, after V lost 5 bases and J lost 7 bases. The CDR3 extends over 15 amino acids. CDR3: CASSRYTGEEQPQHF. The CDR3, as DNA: TGTGCCAGCAGCCGTTACACAGGGGAGGAGCAGCCCCAGCATTTT.

V gene TRBV7-8 combines with J gene TRBJ2-1; 10 nucleotides line up with TRBD2. Germline V gene sequence: CDR1 SGHVS, CDR2 FQNEAQ. V was clipped by 5 bases and J by 9 bases; unmatched bases: 10. The CDR3 runs to 15 residues. The CDR3 loop is CASSPSSGRLGEQFF. The CDR3 bases are TGTGCCAGCAGCCCCTCTAGCGGGAGATTAGGTGAGCAGTTCTTC.

This clone was detected only a few times. The V call is TRBV2, the J call TRBJ1-5; 7 bases fit TRBD1. The CDR3 totals 13 residues. The J segment lost 7 bases and the V segment lost 6 bases, leaving 6 bases of the junction unmatched. Germline assignment: CDR1 SNHLY and CDR2 FYNNEI. This CDR3 reads CASSGQDQQPQHF. As DNA, the CDR3 is TGTGCCAGCAGCGGACAGGACCAACAGCCCCAGCATTTT.

The chain links TRBV10-3 to TRBJ2-5, with a tentative D call TRBD2 (6 bases). The CDR3 runs to 13 residues. Germline values: CDR1 ENHRY, CDR2 SYGVKD. Trimming took off 2 bases at V and 5 bases at J, with 9 bases between the two ends. CDR3 region: CAISERERETQYF. As DNA, the CDR3 is TGTGCCATCAGTGAGCGGGAGCGGGAGACCCAGTACTTC.

There are a few counts of this clone. The gene calls are TRBV15 and TRBJ2-7; D is possibly TRBD1 (7 bases). The CDR3 loop spans 16 amino acids. Trimming cost V 0 bases and J 6 bases, with 18 bases left between them. Per germline, CDR1 LNHNV and CDR2 YYDKDF (reference sequence). The CDR3 region is CATSRDFLAGGFEQYF. CDR3 DNA sequence: TGTGCCACCAGCAGAGATTTTTTGGCAGGGGGGTTCGAGCAGTACTTC.

The V and J genes are TRBV3-1 (or the pseudogene TRBV3-2) and TRBJ2-7, with a tentative D call TRBD1 (6 bases). This CDR3 spans 16 amino acids. V was cut by 3 bases and J by 0 bases, with 15 bases left in between. Germline values: CDR1 LGHDT, CDR2 YNNKEL (reference sequence). CDR3: CASSQGAHDSSYEQYF. In DNA, the CDR3 is TGTGCCAGCAGCCAGGGGGCTCATGACAGCTCCTACGAGCAGTACTTC.

This clone was recorded a few times. V usage is TRBV4-2 and J usage is TRBJ2-5; 10 nucleotides line up with TRBD2. CDR1 and CDR2 (germline): LGHNA, YNFKEQ. V shed 0 bases, J shed 5 bases, and the junction held 6 bases outside the gene matches. There are 16 residues in the CDR3. CDR3 DNA: TGTGCCAGCAGCCAAGACGGCAGCGGGGGGGCGGAGACCCAGTACTTC. Translated, it gives CASSQDGSGGAETQYF.

The V gene is TRBV6-5, the J gene TRBJ1-1; no clear D gene. Trimming removed 8 bases from V and 0 bases from J, with 10 bases in between. The CDR3 has 13 residues. Germline CDR1 is MNHEY and CDR2 is SVGAGI. CDR3 protein: CASRIELNTEAFF. DNA for the CDR3: TGTGCCAGCCGCATTGAGTTGAACACTGAAGCTTTCTTT.

This clone appeared a few times. This rearrangement joins TRBV6-4 to TRBJ1-4; D may be TRBD1 (5 bases). Per germline, CDR1 MRHNA and CDR2 SNTAGT. V was clipped by 0 bases and J by 2 bases, with 10 bases between them. The CDR3 totals 16 residues. CDR3 region: CASSDSEKGTNEKLFF. The CDR3 bases are TGTGCCAGCAGTGACTCGGAAAAGGGGACTAATGAAAAACTGTTTTTT.

The chain uses TRBV27 and TRBJ2-7; 14 positions agree with TRBD2. The V gene's germline CDR1 is MNHEY and CDR2 SMNVEV (reference sequence). The CDR3 consists of 17 residues. V dropped 5 bases and J dropped 6; count of bases not matched to a gene: 12. CDR3 region: CASSETGLAGVGGEQYF. The CDR3 DNA reads TGTGCCAGCAGTGAAACGGGACTAGCGGGAGTAGGCGGCGAGCAGTACTTC.

This clone was detected many times. The chain recombines TRBV5-6 with TRBJ1-5, with D unresolved. The CDR3 is made up of 15 amino acids. CDR1 and CDR2 (germline): SGHDT, YYEEEE. V was clipped by 1 base and J by 4 bases, with 12 bases between them. The CDR3 DNA is TGTGCCAGCAGCTTGTACGCCTACCCTAATCAGCCCCAGCATTTT. The encoded protein is CASSLYAYPNQPQHF.

The J gene is TRBJ2-1, the V gene TRBV5-5, with 8 bases lining up with TRBD2. The germline gives CDR1 SGHKS, CDR2 YYEKEE (reference sequence). Unmatched junction bases numbered 9, after V lost 0 bases and J lost 10 bases. This CDR3 region has 15 residues. The CDR3 nucleotides read TGTGCCAGCAGCTTGGAACTAGCGGACCTCTGGGAGCAGTTCTTC. Protein product: CASSLELADLWEQFF.

The rearrangement uses TRBV7-6 and TRBJ2-7; 7 nucleotides agree with TRBD2. V was pared by 1 base and J by 2 bases, with 5 bases of the junction left unmatched. The germline CDR1 and CDR2 sequences are SGHVS and FNYEAQ. This CDR3 comprises 15 residues. CDR3 amino acids: CASSLVGTNTYEQYF. Here the CDR3 DNA reads TGTGCCAGCAGCTTAGTGGGGACTAATACCTACGAGCAGTACTTC.

The chain uses TRBV19 and TRBJ1-5; D not certain. Germline CDR1 reads LNHDA; CDR2 reads SQIVND (reference sequence). V was cut by 2 bases and J by 1 base, with 9 bases left in between. The CDR3 has 15 amino acids. The CDR3: CASSIFAESNQPQHF. CDR3 sequence (DNA): TGTGCCAGTAGTATATTTGCGGAGAGCAATCAGCCCCAGCATTTT.

This clone was seen a handful of times. The rearrangement links TRBV15 to TRBJ1-1; TRBD1 might be the D (6 bases). Trimming took 0 bases from V and 7 from J, leaving 18 bases between them. The CDR3 extends over 16 amino acids. Germline V gene lookup returns CDR1 LNHNV and CDR2 YYDKDF (reference sequence). CDR3 coding DNA: TGTGCCACCAGCAGAGATTGGGGGGGGCTAGGAAGTGAAGCTTTCTTT. Protein product: CATSRDWGGLGSEAFF.

V and J are TRBV28 and TRBJ1-3; tentatively, D is TRBD1 (5 bases). V gave up 8 bases and J gave up 4 bases, with 18 bases separating them. Germline V gene lookup returns CDR1 MDHEN and CDR2 SYDVKM. The CDR3 runs 15 residues. The CDR3, as DNA: TGTGCCAGCGGTAAAACCGGGACTCCAGGAAACACCATATATTTT. The encoded protein is CASGKTGTPGNTIYF.

This chain uses TRBV24-1 with TRBJ2-7, with a possible D match to TRBD2 (5 bases). Germline V gene lookup returns CDR1 KGHDR and CDR2 SFDVKD. The CDR3 sequence is 13 residues long. Trimming shortened V by 2 bases and J by 6 bases, and 10 bases separated the two germline ends. This CDR3 reads CATSDSAAGEQYF. CDR3 DNA: TGTGCCACCAGTGATTCGGCGGCGGGCGAGCAGTACTTC.

The CDR3 DNA follows: TGTGCCAGCAGCTTGTCTAGGACAGCGAACACTGAAGCTTTCTTT. It is translated as CASSLSRTANTEAFF. V gene TRBV5-4 combines with J gene TRBJ1-1; D perhaps matches TRBD1 (6 bases). V was clipped by 1 base and J by 1 base, with 11 bases between them. CDR1 is SGHNT and CDR2 is YYREEE in the germline V gene (reference sequence). The CDR3 totals 15 residues.

This chain uses TRBV18 with TRBJ2-2; D is perhaps TRBD1 (5 bases). The CDR3 has 16 amino acids. Trimming took off 0 bases at V and 0 bases at J, with 8 bases between the two ends. In germline, CDR1 is KGHSH, CDR2 LQKENI. The CDR3 region has the DNA TGTGCCAGCTCACCACCGACCAGGGCGAACACCGGGGAGCTGTTTTTT. It codes for CASSPPTRANTGELFF.

The rearrangement links TRBV10-3 to TRBJ2-1, with a weak D call TRBD1 (5 bases). Trimming removed 0 bases at V and 4 bases at J, with 7 bases between. The CDR3 has 14 amino acids. CDR1 is ENHRY, CDR2 SYGVKD, per germline. As DNA, the CDR3 is TGTGCCATCAGTGAGTCGTCAGGGTACAATGAGCAGTTCTTC. This encodes CAISESSGYNEQFF.